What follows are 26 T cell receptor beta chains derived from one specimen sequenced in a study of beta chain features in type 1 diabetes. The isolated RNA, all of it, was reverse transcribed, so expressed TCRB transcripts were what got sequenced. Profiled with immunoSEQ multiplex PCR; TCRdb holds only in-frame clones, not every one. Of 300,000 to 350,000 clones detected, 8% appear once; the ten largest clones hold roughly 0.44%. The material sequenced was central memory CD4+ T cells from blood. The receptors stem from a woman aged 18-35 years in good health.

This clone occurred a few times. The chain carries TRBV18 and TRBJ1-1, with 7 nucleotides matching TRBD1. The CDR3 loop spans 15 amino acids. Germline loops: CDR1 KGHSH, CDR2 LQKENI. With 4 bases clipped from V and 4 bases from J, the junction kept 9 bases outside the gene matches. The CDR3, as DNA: TGTGCCAGCTCACTATCAGGGGGGCGAAGCACTGAAGCTTTCTTT. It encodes CASSLSGGRSTEAFF.

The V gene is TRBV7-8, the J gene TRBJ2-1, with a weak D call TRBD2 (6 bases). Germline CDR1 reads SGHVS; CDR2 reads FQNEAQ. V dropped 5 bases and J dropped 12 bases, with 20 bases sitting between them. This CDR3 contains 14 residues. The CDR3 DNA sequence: TGTGCCAGCAGCCTCGGGAGTTGGGGTACAGGGCAGTTCTTC. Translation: CASSLGSWGTGQFF.

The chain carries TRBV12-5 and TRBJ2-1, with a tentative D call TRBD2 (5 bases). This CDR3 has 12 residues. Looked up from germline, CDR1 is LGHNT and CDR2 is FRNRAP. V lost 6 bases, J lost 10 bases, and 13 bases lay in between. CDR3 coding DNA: TGTGCTAGTGGGGCGGCTAGCAACGAGCAGTTCTTC. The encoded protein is CASGAASNEQFF.

The CDR3 DNA sequence: TGTGCCAGCAGCTCCTCGATCACAGATACGCAGTATTTT. Its protein is CASSSSITDTQYF. The chain is built from TRBV7-2 and TRBJ2-3, with D uncertain. Trimming cost V 4 bases and J 2 bases, with 7 bases left between them. The CDR3 consists of 13 residues. The V gene's germline CDR1 is SGHTA and CDR2 FQGNSA.

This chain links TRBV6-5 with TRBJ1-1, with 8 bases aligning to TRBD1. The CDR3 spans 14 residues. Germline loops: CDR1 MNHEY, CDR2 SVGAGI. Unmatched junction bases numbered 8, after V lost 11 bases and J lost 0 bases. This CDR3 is CAARGPSMNTEAFF. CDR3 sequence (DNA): TGTGCCGCCAGGGGGCCAAGCATGAACACTGAAGCTTTCTTT.

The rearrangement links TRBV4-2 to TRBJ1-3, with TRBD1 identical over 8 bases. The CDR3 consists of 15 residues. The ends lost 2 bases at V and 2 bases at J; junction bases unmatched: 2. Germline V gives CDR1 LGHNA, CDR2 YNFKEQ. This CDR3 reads CASSQSGQAGNTIYF. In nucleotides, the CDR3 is TGTGCCAGCAGCCAATCGGGACAGGCTGGAAACACCATATATTTT.

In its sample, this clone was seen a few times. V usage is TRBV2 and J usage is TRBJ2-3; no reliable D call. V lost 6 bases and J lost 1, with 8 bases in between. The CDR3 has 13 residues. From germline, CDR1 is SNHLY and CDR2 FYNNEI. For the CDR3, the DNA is TGTGCCAGCAGATCCGAAGGCACAGATACGCAGTATTTT. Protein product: CASRSEGTDTQYF.

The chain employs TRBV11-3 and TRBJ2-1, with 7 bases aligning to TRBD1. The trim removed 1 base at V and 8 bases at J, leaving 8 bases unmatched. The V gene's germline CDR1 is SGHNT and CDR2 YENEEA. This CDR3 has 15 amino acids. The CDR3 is CASSLGTGRIDEQFF. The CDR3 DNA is TGTGCCAGCAGCTTAGGGACAGGACGGATAGATGAGCAGTTCTTC.

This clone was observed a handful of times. The CDR3 region is CASSAGSGSLYNEQFF. CDR3 nucleotides: TGTGCCAGCAGTGCCGGTAGCGGGAGCCTCTACAATGAGCAGTTCTTC. The V gene is TRBV25-1, the J gene TRBJ2-1; TRBD2 aligns across 9 bases. V lost 4 bases to trimming and J lost 3 bases; unmatched junction nucleotides: 7. This CDR3 has 16 residues. Germline V gene sequence: CDR1 MGHDK, CDR2 SYGVNS.

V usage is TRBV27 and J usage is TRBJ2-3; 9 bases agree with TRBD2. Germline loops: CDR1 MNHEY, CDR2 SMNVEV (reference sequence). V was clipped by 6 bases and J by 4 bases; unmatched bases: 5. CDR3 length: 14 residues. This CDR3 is CASRLAGASDTQYF. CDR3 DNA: TGTGCCAGCAGATTAGCGGGAGCCTCAGATACGCAGTATTTT.

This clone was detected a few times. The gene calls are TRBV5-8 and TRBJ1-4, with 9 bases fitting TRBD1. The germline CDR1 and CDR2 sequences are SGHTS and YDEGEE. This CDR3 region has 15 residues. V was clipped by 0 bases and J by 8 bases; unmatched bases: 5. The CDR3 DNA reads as TGTGCCAGCAGCTTGGGGATCGGACAGGGGGAAAAACTGTTTTTT. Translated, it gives CASSLGIGQGEKLFF.

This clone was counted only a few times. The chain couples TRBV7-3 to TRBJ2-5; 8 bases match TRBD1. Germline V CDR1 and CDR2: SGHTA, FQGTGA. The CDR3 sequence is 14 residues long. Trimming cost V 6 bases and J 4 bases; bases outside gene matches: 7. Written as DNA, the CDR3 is TGTGCCAGCAGTTACGGACAGGGATTAGAGACCCAGTACTTC. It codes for CASSYGQGLETQYF.

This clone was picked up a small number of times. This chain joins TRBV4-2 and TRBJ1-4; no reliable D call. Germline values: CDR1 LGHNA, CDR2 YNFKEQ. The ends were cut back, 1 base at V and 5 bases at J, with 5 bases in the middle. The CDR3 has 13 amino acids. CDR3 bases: TGTGCCAGCAGCCAAGTAGAGAATGAAAAACTGTTTTTT. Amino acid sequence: CASSQVENEKLFF.

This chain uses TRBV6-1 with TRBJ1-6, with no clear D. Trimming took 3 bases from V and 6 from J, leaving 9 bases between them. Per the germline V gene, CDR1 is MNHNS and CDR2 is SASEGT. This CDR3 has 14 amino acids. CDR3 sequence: CASSDQPTNSPLHF. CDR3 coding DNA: TGTGCCAGCAGTGATCAACCGACTAATTCACCCCTCCACTTT.

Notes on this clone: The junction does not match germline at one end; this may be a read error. In DNA, the CDR3 is TGTGCCAGCAGCCTAACAGGGTCGGGAAACACCATATATTTT. Protein product: CASSLTGSGNTIYF. V and J are TRBV7-3 and TRBJ1-3; a possible D gene is TRBD1 (6 bases). The CDR3 length is 14 residues. Germline CDR1 and CDR2: SGHTA and FQGTGA.

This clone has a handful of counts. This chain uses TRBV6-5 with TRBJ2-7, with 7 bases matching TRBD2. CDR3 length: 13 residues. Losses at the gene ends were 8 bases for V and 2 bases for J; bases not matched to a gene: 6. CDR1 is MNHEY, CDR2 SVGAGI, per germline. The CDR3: CASSGTNAYEQYF. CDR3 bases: TGTGCCAGCTCCGGGACTAACGCCTACGAGCAGTACTTC.

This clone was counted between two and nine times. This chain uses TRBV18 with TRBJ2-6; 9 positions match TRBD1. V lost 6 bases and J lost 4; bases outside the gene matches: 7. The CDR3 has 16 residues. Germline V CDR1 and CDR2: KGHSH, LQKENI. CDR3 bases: TGTGCCAGCTCGCGGGACAGGGTCACGGGGGCCAACGTCCTGACTTTC. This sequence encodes CASSRDRVTGANVLTF.

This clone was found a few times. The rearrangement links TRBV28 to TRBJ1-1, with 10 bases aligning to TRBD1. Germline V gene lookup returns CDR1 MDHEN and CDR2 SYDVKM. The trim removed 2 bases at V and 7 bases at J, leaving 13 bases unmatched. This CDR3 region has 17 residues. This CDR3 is CASSLLPGQGRRGEAFF. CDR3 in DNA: TGTGCCAGCAGTTTACTCCCGGGACAGGGGCGTCGAGGTGAAGCTTTCTTT.

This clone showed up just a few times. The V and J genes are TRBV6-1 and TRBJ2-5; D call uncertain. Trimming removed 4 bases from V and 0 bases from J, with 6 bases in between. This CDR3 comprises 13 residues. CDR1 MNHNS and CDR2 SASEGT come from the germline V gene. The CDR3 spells CASSGMYQETQYF. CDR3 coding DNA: TGTGCCAGCAGTGGGATGTACCAAGAGACCCAGTACTTC.

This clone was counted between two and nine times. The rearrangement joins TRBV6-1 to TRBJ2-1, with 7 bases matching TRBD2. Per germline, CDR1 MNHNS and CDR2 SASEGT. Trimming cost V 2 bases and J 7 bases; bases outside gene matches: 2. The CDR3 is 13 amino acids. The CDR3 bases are TGTGCCAGCAGTGAAAGGGAGGGAAATGAGCAGTTCTTC. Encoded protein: CASSEREGNEQFF.

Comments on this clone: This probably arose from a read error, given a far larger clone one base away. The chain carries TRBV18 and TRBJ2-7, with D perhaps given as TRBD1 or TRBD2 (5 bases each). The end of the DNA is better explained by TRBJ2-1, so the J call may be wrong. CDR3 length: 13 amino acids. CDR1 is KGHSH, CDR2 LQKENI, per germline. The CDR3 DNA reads TGTGCCAGCTCACCACGGGACCCCTACGAGCAGTTCTTC. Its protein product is CASSPRDPYEQFF.

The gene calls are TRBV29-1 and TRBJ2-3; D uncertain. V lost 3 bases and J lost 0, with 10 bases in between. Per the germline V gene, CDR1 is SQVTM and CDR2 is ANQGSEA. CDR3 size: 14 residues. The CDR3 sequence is CSVERSTSTDTQYF. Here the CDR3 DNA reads TGCAGCGTTGAGCGGTCTACTAGCACAGATACGCAGTATTTT.

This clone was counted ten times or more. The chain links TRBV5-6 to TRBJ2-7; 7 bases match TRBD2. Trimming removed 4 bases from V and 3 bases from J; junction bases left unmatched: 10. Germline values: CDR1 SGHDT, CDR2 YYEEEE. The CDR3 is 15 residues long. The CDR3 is CASSALTSPGYEQYF. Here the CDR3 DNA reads TGTGCCAGCAGCGCCTTGACTAGCCCCGGCTACGAGCAGTACTTC. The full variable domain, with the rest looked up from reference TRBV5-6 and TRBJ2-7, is DAGVTQSPTHLIKTRGQQVTLRCSPKSGHDTVSWYQQALGQGPQFIFQYYEEEERQRGNFPDRFSGHQFPNYSSELNVNALLLGDSALYLCASSALTSPGYEQYFGPGTRLTVT.

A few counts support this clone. The CDR3 spells CASSQSGAYSGNTIYF. DNA for the CDR3: TGTGCCAGCAGCCAATCTGGGGCGTACTCTGGAAACACCATATATTTT. This chain connects TRBV16 to TRBJ1-3, with a weak D call TRBD1 (5 bases). Germline CDR1 is KGHSY and CDR2 is FQNENV. Trimming pared 0 bases from V and 0 bases from J, leaving 9 bases between. This CDR3 contains 16 residues. The full variable domain, in which reference TRBV16 and TRBJ1-3 provide the parts outside the CDR3, is GEEVAQTPKHLVRGEGQKAKLYCAPIKGHSYVFWYQQVLKNEFKFLISFQNENVFDETGMPKERFSAKCLPNSPCSLEIQATKLEDSAVYFCASSQSGAYSGNTIYFGEGSWLTVV.

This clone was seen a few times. The CDR3 reads CASSLGFNTEAFF. DNA for the CDR3: TGCGCCAGCAGCTTGGGGTTTAACACTGAAGCTTTCTTT. The chain is built from TRBV5-1 and TRBJ1-1; D remains unclear. Trimming removed 0 bases from V and 2 bases from J, with 5 bases in between. Per the germline V gene, CDR1 is SGHRS and CDR2 is YFSETQ. This CDR3 is 13 amino acids long.

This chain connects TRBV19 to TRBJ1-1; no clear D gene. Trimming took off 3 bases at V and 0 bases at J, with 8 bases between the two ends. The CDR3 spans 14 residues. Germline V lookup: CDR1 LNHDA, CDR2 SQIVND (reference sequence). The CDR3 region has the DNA TGTGCCAGTAGTATCTTAAATTTGAACACTGAAGCTTTCTTT. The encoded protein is CASSILNLNTEAFF.